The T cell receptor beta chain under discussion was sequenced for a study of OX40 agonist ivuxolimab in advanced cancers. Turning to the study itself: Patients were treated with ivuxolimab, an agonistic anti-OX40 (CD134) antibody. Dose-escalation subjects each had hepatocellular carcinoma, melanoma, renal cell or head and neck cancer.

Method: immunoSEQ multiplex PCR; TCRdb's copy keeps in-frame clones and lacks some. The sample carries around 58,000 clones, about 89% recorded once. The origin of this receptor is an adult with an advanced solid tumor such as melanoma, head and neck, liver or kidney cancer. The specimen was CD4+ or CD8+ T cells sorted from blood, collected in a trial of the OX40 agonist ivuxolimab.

CDR3 DNA: TGTGCCAGCAGGGCACAGGGAAATCTGCACACCATATATTTT. It translates to CASRAQGNLHTIYF. The chain is built from TRBV2 and TRBJ1-3; the D gene is possibly TRBD1 (6 bases). This CDR3 has 14 amino acids. Germline V gene sequence: CDR1 SNHLY, CDR2 FYNNEI. Trimming stripped 6 bases from V and 8 bases from J, with 17 bases between.